One sample yielded the 22 T cell receptor beta chains listed below, sequenced in a study of PD-L1 blockade in urothelial cancer. Data came from immunoSEQ multiplex PCR; TCRdb stores just in-frame clones and leaves some out. The table has more than 75,000 clones, 65% to 85% seen once; the top ten hold 2% to 2.5%. The time point is: pretreatment peripheral blood. Here the sequenced sample was PBMCs, taken around atezolizumab (anti-PD-L1) treatment. These receptors were collected from a man in his 60s with urothelial cancer.

The chain couples TRBV10-2 to TRBJ1-5, with D possibly TRBD1 on 6 matching bases. The germline V gene encodes CDR1 WSHSY and CDR2 SAAADI. The CDR3 runs to 16 residues. V lost 6 bases and J lost 2, with 17 bases in between. The CDR3 region is CASSNTGTTGNQPQHF. CDR3 bases: TGCGCCAGCAGCAATACCGGGACAACTGGCAATCAGCCCCAGCATTTT.

This clone was detected only once. The chain couples TRBV29-1 to TRBJ1-3; no clear D gene. Trimming stripped 4 bases from V and 0 bases from J, with 7 bases between. The CDR3 has 13 residues. Looked up from germline, CDR1 is SQVTM and CDR2 is ANQGSEA. This CDR3 is CSVVYSSGNTIYF. In DNA form, the CDR3 reads TGCAGCGTTGTCTACAGCTCTGGAAACACCATATATTTT.

The chain is built from TRBV7-8 and TRBJ1-5; no firm D call. The CDR3 consists of 13 residues. Trimming took 10 bases from V and 4 from J, leaving 14 bases between them. CDR1 and CDR2 (germline): SGHVS, FQNEAQ. The CDR3: CATGGLLNQPQHF. CDR3 DNA sequence: TGTGCCACCGGAGGGTTGTTAAATCAGCCCCAGCATTTT.

The genes are TRBV28 and TRBJ2-7; TRBD1 is a possible D gene (5 bases). Trimming cost V 7 bases and J 7 bases, with 14 bases left between them. The CDR3 is 12 amino acids. Germline lookup yields CDR1 MDHEN and CDR2 SYDVKM. In nucleotides, the CDR3 is TGTGCCAGCACCCTCCCAGGGTGGGAGCAGTACTTC. Its protein is CASTLPGWEQYF.

V is TRBV5-8 and J is TRBJ1-4; 7 nucleotides match TRBD1. With 5 bases clipped from V and 8 bases from J, the junction kept 9 bases outside the gene matches. CDR1 is SGHTS and CDR2 is YDEGEE in the germline V gene. The CDR3 sequence is 14 residues long. The chain's CDR3 is CASRPRGYGEKLFF. DNA of the CDR3: TGTGCCAGCAGGCCCAGGGGGTACGGGGAAAAACTGTTTTTT.

The genes are TRBV10-2 and TRBJ2-7; D remains unclear. Germline V gene sequence: CDR1 WSHSY, CDR2 SAAADI. Trimming took off 3 bases at V and 0 bases at J, with 9 bases between the two ends. The CDR3 spans 14 residues. The CDR3 nucleotides read TGCGCCAGCAGTGAAAGCGAGACCTCCTACGAGCAGTACTTC. This codes for CASSESETSYEQYF.

The genes are TRBV19 and TRBJ2-1, with 15 bases aligning to TRBD2. The length of the CDR3 is 14 residues. The ends lost 8 bases at V and 15 bases at J; junction bases unmatched: 11. Per germline, CDR1 LNHDA and CDR2 SQIVND (reference sequence). The CDR3 DNA follows: TGTGCCAGTCAACCCGGGACTAGCGGGGGGAGAGCGTTCTTC. Encoded protein: CASQPGTSGGRAFF.

This clone has a single count. This sequence joins TRBV5-1 and TRBJ2-2; D is perhaps TRBD2 (5 bases). CDR3 size: 18 residues. V shed 4 bases and J shed 5 bases, with 24 bases lying between them. Germline V gene lookup returns CDR1 SGHRS and CDR2 YFSETQ. The DNA of the CDR3 is TGCGCCAGCAGCCTGCTGGTGGTACAGTTGTCGGGGACCGGGGAGCTGTTTTTT. Protein product: CASSLLVVQLSGTGELFF. The complete variable domain, with remaining parts taken from reference TRBV5-1 and TRBJ2-2, reads KAGVTQTPRYLIKTRGQQVTLSCSPISGHRSVSWYQQTPGQGLQFLFEYFSETQRNKGNFPGRFSGRQFSNSRSEMNVSTLELGDSALYLCASSLLVVQLSGTGELFFGEGSRLTVL.

The V gene is TRBV18, the J gene TRBJ2-5; 10 bases are shared with TRBD2. CDR1 is KGHSH, CDR2 LQKENI, per germline. This CDR3 is 15 amino acids long. With V trimmed by 6 bases and J by 2 bases, 6 bases remained unmatched. DNA of the CDR3: TGTGCCAGCTCCCCGGGACTAGCGACTCAAGAGACCCAGTACTTC. It encodes CASSPGLATQETQYF. Based on the CDR3 plus reference TRBV18 and TRBJ2-5, the full variable domain is NAGVMQNPRHLVRRRGQEARLRCSPMKGHSHVYWYRQLPEEGLKFMVYLQKENIIDESGMPKERFSAEFPKEGPSILRIQQVVRGDSAAYFCASSPGLATQETQYFGPGTRLLVL.

The J gene is TRBJ1-5, the V gene TRBV30; D gene ambiguous. V was pared by 0 bases and J by 3 bases, with 9 bases between. The CDR3 totals 14 residues. Germline lookup yields CDR1 GTSNPN and CDR2 SVGIG (reference sequence). CDR3 sequence (DNA): TGTGCCTGGAGTGTCTCAGGCTTCAATCAGCCCCAGCATTTT. As protein: CAWSVSGFNQPQHF.

The count of this clone is one. CDR3 residues: CASSPGSDSYGYTF. DNA of the CDR3: TGTGCCAGCTCACCAGGATCCGACAGCTATGGCTACACCTTC. The chain links TRBV18 to TRBJ1-2, with TRBD1 as a possible D gene (5 bases). The CDR3 contains 14 residues. Trimming took 2 bases from V and 4 from J, leaving 11 bases between them. Per the germline V gene, CDR1 is KGHSH and CDR2 is LQKENI.

The J gene is TRBJ1-2, the V gene TRBV6-5; no clear D gene. There are 13 residues in the CDR3. Trimming stripped 2 bases from V and 7 bases from J, with 11 bases between. The germline V gene has CDR1 MNHEY and CDR2 SVGAGI. The CDR3 loop reads CASSYTVRGGYTF. The CDR3 DNA is TGTGCCAGCAGTTACACCGTCCGGGGTGGCTACACCTTC.

J is TRBJ1-2 and V is TRBV7-2; 8 bases match TRBD1. The germline V gene has CDR1 SGHTA and CDR2 FQGNSA. The ends lost 5 bases at V and 4 bases at J; junction bases unmatched: 12. The CDR3 contains 16 residues. In DNA, the CDR3 is TGTGCCAGCAGCCCTTACCTCCGGGACAGGACCTATGGCTACACCTTC. Translating gives CASSPYLRDRTYGYTF.

This clone was counted once. The rearrangement links TRBV9 to TRBJ2-3, with 10 bases matching TRBD2. Per the germline V gene, CDR1 is SGDLS and CDR2 is YYNGEE. The CDR3 is made up of 19 amino acids. V shed 0 bases, J shed 1 base, and the junction held 11 bases outside the gene matches. CDR3 nucleotide sequence: TGTGCCAGCAGCGTAGCTACTGCTAGCGGGAGATTTGGCACAGATACGCAGTATTTT. Amino acid sequence: CASSVATASGRFGTDTQYF. Filled out from reference TRBV9 and TRBJ2-3, the complete variable domain reads DSGVTQTPKHLITATGQRVTLRCSPRSGDLSVYWYQQSLDQGLQFLIQYYNGEERAKGNILERFSAQQFPDLHSELNLSSLELGDSALYFCASSVATASGRFGTDTQYFGPGTRLTVL.

The chain carries TRBV6-5 and TRBJ1-1, with TRBD1 identical over 7 bases. This CDR3 has 14 amino acids. V shed 4 bases and J 5 bases; nucleotides not matched to a gene: 7. Germline CDR1 reads MNHEY; CDR2 reads SVGAGI. The CDR3 DNA sequence: TGTGCCAGCAGTTTATTACAGGGGAGAACTGAAGCTTTCTTT. Translated: CASSLLQGRTEAFF.

V gene TRBV4-1 combines with J gene TRBJ2-3; D possibly corresponds to TRBD1 (6 bases). Germline values: CDR1 MGHRA, CDR2 YSYEKL. Trimming cost V 1 base and J 2 bases, with 13 bases left between them. This CDR3 spans 16 amino acids. This CDR3 reads CASSQGDRRPTDTQYF. DNA for the CDR3: TGCGCCAGCAGCCAAGGAGACAGGAGACCCACAGATACGCAGTATTTT.

V and J are TRBV7-6 and TRBJ1-3; D perhaps matches TRBD1 (6 bases). The CDR3 spans 14 residues. The V end lost 1 base, the J end lost 9 bases, and 13 bases lay between the germline ends. The germline V gene has CDR1 SGHVS and CDR2 FNYEAQ. For the CDR3, the DNA is TGTGCCAGCAGCTTAGACAGGGATAAGGGCACCATATATTTT. Encoded protein: CASSLDRDKGTIYF. The whole variable domain, remainder taken from reference TRBV7-6 and TRBJ1-3, is GAGVSQSPRYKVTKRGQDVALRCDPISGHVSLYWYRQALGQGPEFLTYFNYEAQQDKSGLPNDRFSAERPEGSISTLTIQRTEQRDSAMYRCASSLDRDKGTIYFGEGSWLTVV.

CDR3 in amino acids: CASSPDREEYF. As DNA, the CDR3 is TGTGCCAGCAGTCCGGACAGGGAGGAGTACTTC. V gene TRBV6-5 combines with J gene TRBJ2-7; 8 bases are a match to TRBD1. J was trimmed by 11 bases and V by 5 bases; bases with no gene match: 5. Germline V lookup: CDR1 MNHEY, CDR2 SVGAGI. The CDR3 spans 11 residues.

This chain uses TRBV28 with TRBJ1-5; 10 nucleotides match TRBD1. The CDR3 covers 15 residues. Germline V gene sequence: CDR1 MDHEN, CDR2 SYDVKM. J lost 4 bases, V lost 1 base, and 1 base had no gene match. CDR3 amino acids: CASSLSGQGNQPQHF. CDR3 bases: TGTGCCAGCAGTTTATCGGGACAGGGGAATCAGCCCCAGCATTTT.

This sequence joins TRBV5-1 and TRBJ1-4; 9 bases map to TRBD1. Trimming cost V 3 bases and J 5 bases; bases outside gene matches: 8. CDR3 length: 16 residues. CDR1 is SGHRS and CDR2 is YFSETQ in the germline V gene. CDR3 region: CASSSGTGRMNEKLFF. Written as DNA, the CDR3 is TGCGCCAGCAGCTCAGGGACAGGGAGAATGAATGAAAAACTGTTTTTT.

The chain couples TRBV18 to TRBJ1-3; D is undetermined. V lost 3 bases to trimming and J lost 2 bases, with 8 bases between them. CDR1 and CDR2 (germline): KGHSH, LQKENI. The CDR3 runs 14 residues. The DNA of the CDR3 is TGTGCCAGCTCACCTGGCAGTACTGGAAACACCATATATTTT. Translation gives CASSPGSTGNTIYF.

The genes are TRBV19 and TRBJ1-6; TRBD1 aligns across 11 bases. Germline V gene data show CDR1 as LNHDA and CDR2 as SQIVND (reference sequence). V was pared by 7 bases and J by 9 bases, with 5 bases of the junction left unmatched. This CDR3 region has 14 residues. The CDR3 DNA reads TGTGCCAGTACTCCGGGACAGGGGGTTTCACCCCTCCACTTT. This gives the protein CASTPGQGVSPLHF.